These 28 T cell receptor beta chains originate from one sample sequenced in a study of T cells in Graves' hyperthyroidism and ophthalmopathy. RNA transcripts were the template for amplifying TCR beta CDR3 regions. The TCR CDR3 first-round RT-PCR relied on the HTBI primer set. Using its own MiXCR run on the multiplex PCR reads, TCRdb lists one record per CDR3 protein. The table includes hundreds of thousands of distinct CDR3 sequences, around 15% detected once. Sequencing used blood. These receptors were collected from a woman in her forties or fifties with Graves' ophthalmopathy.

The CDR3 DNA reads as TGCGCCAGCAGCTTGGGATACCGGACTAGCGGGGCTGAAGAGACCCAGTACTTC. This encodes CASSLGYRTSGAEETQYF. The rearrangement links TRBV5-1 to TRBJ2-5, with 12 bases aligning to TRBD2. Unmatched junction bases numbered 9, after V lost 0 bases and J lost 3 bases. The CDR3 has 18 residues. Germline assignment: CDR1 SGHRS and CDR2 YFSETQ.

The CDR3 spells CASSLPFPNEKLFF. The CDR3 DNA reads as TGTGCCAGCAGCTTACCTTTTCCTAATGAAAAACTGTTTTTT. V is TRBV7-9 and J is TRBJ1-4, with D unresolved. V lost 2 bases and J 3 bases, leaving 7 bases between the germline ends. Germline V gene data show CDR1 as SEHNR and CDR2 as FQNEAQ (reference sequence). This CDR3 is 14 amino acids long.

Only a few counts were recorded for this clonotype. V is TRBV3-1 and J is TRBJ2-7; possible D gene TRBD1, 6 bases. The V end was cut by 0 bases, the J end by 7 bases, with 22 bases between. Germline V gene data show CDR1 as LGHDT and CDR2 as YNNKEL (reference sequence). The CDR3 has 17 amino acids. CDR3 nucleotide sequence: TGTGCCAGCAGCCAAGATCTAGGACAGTCGGCCCTTTGGGAGCAGTACTTC. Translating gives CASSQDLGQSALWEQYF.

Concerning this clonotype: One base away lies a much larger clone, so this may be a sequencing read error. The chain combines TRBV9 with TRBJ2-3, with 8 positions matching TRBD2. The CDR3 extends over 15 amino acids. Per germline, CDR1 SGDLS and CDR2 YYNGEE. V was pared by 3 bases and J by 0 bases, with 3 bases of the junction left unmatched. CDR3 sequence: CASSALAASTDTQYF. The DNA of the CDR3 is TGTGCCAGCAGCGCACTAGCGGCCAGCACAGATACGCAGTATTTT.

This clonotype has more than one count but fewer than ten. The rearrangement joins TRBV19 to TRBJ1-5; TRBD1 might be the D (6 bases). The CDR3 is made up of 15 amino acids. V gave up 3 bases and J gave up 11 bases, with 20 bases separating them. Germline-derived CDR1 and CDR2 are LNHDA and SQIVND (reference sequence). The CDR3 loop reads CASSMLRDTTVAQHF. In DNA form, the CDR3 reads TGTGCCAGTAGTATGCTAAGGGACACCACAGTGGCCCAGCATTTT. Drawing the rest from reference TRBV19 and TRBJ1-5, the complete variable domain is DGGITQSPKYLFRKEGQNVTLSCEQNLNHDAMYWYRQDPGQGLRLIYYSQIVNDFQKGDIAEGYSVSREKKESFPLTVTSAQKNPTAFYLCASSMLRDTTVAQHFGDGTRLSIL.

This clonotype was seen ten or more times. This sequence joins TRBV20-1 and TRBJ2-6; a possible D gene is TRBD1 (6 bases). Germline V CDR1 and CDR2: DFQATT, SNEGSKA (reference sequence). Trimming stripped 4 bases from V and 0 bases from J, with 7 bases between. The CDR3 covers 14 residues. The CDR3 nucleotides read TGCAGTGCTACAGGGGACTCTGGGGCCAACGTCCTGACTTTC. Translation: CSATGDSGANVLTF.

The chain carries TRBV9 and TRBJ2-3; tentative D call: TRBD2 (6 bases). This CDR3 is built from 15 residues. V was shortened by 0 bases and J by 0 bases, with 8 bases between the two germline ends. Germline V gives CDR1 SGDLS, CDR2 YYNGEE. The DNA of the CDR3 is TGTGCCAGCAGCGTAGACGGGGGTAGCACAGATACGCAGTATTTT. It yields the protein CASSVDGGSTDTQYF. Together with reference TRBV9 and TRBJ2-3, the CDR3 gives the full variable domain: DSGVTQTPKHLITATGQRVTLRCSPRSGDLSVYWYQQSLDQGLQFLIQYYNGEERAKGNILERFSAQQFPDLHSELNLSSLELGDSALYFCASSVDGGSTDTQYFGPGTRLTVL.

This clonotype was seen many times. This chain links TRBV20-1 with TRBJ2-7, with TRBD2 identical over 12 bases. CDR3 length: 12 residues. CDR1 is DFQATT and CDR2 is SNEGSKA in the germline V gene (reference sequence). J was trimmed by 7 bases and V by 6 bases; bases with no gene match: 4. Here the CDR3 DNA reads TGCAGTGCCCGGACTAGCGGGGAGGAGCAGTACTTC. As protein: CSARTSGEEQYF.

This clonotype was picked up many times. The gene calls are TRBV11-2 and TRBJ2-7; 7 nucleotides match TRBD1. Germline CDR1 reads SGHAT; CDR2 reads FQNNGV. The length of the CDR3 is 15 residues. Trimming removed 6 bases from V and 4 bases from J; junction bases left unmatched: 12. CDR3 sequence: CASRMTGTDPYEQYF. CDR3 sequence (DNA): TGTGCCAGCAGGATGACCGGGACAGACCCTTACGAGCAGTACTTC.

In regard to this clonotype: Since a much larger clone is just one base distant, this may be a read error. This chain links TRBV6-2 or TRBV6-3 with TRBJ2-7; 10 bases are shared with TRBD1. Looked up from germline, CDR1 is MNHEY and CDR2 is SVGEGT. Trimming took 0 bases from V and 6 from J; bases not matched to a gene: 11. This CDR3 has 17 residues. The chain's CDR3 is CASSYSKGQGRGGEQYF. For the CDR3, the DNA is TGTGCCAGCAGTTACTCAAAGGGACAGGGGAGAGGAGGCGAGCAGTACTTC.

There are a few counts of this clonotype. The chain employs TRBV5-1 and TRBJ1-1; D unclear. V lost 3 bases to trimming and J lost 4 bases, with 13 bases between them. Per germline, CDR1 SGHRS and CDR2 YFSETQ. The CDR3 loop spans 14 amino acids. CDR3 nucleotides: TGCGCCAGCAGCTGGGTGGGGATGAGCACTGAAGCTTTCTTT. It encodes CASSWVGMSTEAFF.

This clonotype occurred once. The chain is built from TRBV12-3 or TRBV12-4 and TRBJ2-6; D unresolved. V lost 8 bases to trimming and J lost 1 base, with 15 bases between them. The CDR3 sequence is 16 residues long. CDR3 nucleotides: TGTGCCAGCCTAGAAAACGGTGGTTCTGGGGCCAACGTCCTGACTTTC. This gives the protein CASLENGGSGANVLTF.

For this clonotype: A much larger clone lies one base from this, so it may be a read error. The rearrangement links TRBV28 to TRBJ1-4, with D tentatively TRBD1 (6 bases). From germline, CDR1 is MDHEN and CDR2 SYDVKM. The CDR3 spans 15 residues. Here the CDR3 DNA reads TGTGACAGCAGTTTATTAGGACAGCTTAATGAAAAACTGTTTTTT. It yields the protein CDSSLLGQLNEKLFF. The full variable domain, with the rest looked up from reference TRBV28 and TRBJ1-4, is DVKVTQSSRYLVKRTGEKVFLECVQDMDHENMFWYRQDPGLGLRLIYFSYDVKMKEKGDIPEGYSVSREKKERFSLILESASTNQTSMYLCDSSLLGQLNEKLFFGSGTQLSVL.

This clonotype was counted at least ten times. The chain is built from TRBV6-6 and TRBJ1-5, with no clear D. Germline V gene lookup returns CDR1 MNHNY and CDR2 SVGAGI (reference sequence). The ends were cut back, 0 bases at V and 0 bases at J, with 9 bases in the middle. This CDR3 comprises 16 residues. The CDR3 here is CASSYSPGSSNQPQHF. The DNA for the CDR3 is TGTGCCAGCAGTTACTCACCGGGCAGTAGCAATCAGCCCCAGCATTTT.

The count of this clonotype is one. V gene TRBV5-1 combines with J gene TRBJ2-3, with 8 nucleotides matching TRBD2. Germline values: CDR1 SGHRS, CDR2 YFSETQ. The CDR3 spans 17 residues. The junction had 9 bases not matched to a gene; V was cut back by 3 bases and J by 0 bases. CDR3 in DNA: TGCGCCAGCAGCTCTGCGCGCTTAGCGGGAAGCACAGATACGCAGTATTTT. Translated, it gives CASSSARLAGSTDTQYF.

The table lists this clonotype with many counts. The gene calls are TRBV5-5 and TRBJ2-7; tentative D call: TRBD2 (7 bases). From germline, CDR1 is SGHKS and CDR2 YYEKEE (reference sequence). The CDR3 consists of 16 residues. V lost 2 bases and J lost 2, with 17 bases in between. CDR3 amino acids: CASSLNSGGQTYEQYF. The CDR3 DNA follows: TGTGCCAGCAGCTTAAATTCGGGAGGACAGACCTACGAGCAGTACTTC.

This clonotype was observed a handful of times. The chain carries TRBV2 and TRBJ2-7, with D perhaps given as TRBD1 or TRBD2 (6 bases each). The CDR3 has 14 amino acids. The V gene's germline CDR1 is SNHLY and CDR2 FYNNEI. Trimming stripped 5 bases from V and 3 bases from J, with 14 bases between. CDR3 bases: TGTGCCAGCAGTCGCGGGGTAGGGGGCTACGAGCAGTACTTC. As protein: CASSRGVGGYEQYF. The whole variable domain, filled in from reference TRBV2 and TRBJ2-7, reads EPEVTQTPSHQVTQMGQEVILRCVPISNHLYFYWYRQILGQKVEFLVSFYNNEISEKSEIFDDQFSVERPDGSNFTLKIRSTKLEDSAMYFCASSRGVGGYEQYFGPGTRLTVT.

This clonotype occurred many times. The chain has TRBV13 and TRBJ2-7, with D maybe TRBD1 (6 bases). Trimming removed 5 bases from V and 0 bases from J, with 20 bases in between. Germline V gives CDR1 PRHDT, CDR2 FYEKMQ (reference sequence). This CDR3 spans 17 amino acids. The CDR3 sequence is CASSPALWTESSYEQYF. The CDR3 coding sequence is TGTGCCAGCAGCCCCGCCCTTTGGACAGAAAGCTCCTACGAGCAGTACTTC.

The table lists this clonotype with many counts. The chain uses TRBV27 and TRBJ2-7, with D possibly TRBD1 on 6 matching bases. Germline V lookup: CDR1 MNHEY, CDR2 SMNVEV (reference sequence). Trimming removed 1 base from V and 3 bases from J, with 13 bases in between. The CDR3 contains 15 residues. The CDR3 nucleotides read TGTGCCAGCAGTTTATATCGGACAGAGCGCTACGAGCAGTACTTC. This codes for CASSLYRTERYEQYF.

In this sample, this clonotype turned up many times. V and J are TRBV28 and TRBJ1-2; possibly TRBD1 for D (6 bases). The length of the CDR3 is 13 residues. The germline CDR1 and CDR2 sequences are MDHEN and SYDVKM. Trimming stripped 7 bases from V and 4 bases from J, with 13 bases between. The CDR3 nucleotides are TGTGCCAGCACTATGACAGGACTCTATGGCTACACCTTC. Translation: CASTMTGLYGYTF.

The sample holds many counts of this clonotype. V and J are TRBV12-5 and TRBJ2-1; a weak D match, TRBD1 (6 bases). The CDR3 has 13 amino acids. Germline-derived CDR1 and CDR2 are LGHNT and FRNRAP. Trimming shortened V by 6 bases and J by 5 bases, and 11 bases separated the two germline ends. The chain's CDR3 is CASGSRDNNEQFF. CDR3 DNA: TGTGCTAGTGGCAGCAGGGACAACAATGAGCAGTTCTTC.

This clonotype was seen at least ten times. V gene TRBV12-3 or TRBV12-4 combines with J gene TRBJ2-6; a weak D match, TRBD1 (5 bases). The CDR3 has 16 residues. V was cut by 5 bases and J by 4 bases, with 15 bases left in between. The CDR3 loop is CASSIGPGLGANVLTF. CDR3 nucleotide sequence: TGTGCCAGCAGTATTGGTCCAGGGTTGGGGGCCAACGTCCTGACTTTC.

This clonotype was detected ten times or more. CDR3 region: CSAREGPIEAFF. The CDR3 DNA sequence: TGCAGTGCTAGAGAAGGCCCCATTGAAGCTTTCTTT. The rearrangement links TRBV20-1 to TRBJ1-1; no clear D. This CDR3 has 12 amino acids. V gave up 0 bases and J gave up 7 bases, with 9 bases separating them. Germline CDR1 is DFQATT and CDR2 is SNEGSKA (reference sequence).

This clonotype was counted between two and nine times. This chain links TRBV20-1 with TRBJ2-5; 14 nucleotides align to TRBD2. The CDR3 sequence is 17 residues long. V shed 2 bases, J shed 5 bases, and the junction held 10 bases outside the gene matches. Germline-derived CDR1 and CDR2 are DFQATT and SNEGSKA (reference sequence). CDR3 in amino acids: CSARLPGLAGAGETQYF. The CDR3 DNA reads TGCAGTGCTAGACTTCCGGGACTAGCGGGAGCCGGGGAGACCCAGTACTTC.

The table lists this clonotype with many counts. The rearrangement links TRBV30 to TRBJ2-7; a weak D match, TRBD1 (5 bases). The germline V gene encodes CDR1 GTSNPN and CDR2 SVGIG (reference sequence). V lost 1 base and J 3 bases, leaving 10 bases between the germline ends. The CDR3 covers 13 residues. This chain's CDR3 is CAWSGTGIYEQYF. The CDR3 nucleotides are TGTGCCTGGAGTGGAACAGGAATCTACGAGCAGTACTTC.

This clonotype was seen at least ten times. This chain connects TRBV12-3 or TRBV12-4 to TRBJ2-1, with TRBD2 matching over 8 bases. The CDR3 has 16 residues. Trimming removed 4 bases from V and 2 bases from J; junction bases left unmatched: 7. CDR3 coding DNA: TGTGCCAGCAGTTCCACTAGCGGCCTCCCCTACAATGAGCAGTTCTTC. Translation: CASSSTSGLPYNEQFF.

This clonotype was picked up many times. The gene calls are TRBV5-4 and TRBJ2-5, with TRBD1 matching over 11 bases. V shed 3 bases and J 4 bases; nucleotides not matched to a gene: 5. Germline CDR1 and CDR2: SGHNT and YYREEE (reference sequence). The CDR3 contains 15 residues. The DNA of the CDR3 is TGTGCCAGCAGCTCCGGACAGGGGGCTGGAGAGACCCAGTACTTC. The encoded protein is CASSSGQGAGETQYF.

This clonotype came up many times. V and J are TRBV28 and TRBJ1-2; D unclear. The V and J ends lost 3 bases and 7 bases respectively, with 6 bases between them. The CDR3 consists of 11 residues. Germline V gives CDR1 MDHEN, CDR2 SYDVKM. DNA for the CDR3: TGTGCCAGCAGTTTCCTTAGTGGCTACACCTTC. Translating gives CASSFLSGYTF.